The clone carrying this TCR beta chain was found a few times. This record belongs to a study of cytomegalovirus exposure and HLA in healthy donors. CDR1 MRHNA and CDR2 SNTAGT come from the germline V gene. There are 15 residues in the CDR3. V lost 5 bases and J lost 5, with 18 bases in between. PCR was performed using 60 Vbeta and 13 Jbeta primers. TCRdb keeps only in-frame clones here, not all; method: immunoSEQ multiplex PCR. The repertoire has 150,000 to 180,000 clones, 60% to 85% of them found once; the top ten carry under 4.5%. The rearrangement uses TRBV6-4 and TRBJ1-1; D is undetermined. The sequence was obtained from a woman aged 40 to 49 in good health and CMV-seronegative. Sequencing was done on a sample of PBMCs. CDR3 residues: CASSPGSGSGTEAFF. The CDR3 coding sequence is TGTGCCAGCAGTCCGGGCTCAGGCTCGGGAACTGAAGCTTTCTTT.